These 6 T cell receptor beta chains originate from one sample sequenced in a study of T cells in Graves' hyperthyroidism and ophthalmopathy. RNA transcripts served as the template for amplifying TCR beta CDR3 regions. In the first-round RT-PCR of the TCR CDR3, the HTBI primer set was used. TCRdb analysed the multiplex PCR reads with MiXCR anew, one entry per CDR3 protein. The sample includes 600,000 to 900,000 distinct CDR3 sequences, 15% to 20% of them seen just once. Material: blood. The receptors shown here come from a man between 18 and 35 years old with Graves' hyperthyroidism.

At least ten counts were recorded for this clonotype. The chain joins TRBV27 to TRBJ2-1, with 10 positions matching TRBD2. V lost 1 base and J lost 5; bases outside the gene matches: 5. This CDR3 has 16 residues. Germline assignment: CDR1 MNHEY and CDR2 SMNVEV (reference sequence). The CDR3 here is CASSLFPGLANNEQFF. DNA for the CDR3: TGTGCCAGCAGTTTATTTCCGGGACTAGCGAACAATGAGCAGTTCTTC.

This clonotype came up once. The CDR3 reads CASSALGWGETQFF. CDR3 bases: TGTGCCAGCAGCGCCCTCGGGTGGGGAGAGACCCAGTTCTTC. The chain has TRBV7-9 and TRBJ2-5; tentative D call: TRBD2 (5 bases). The J call may be in error: the DNA end matches TRBJ2-1 better. This CDR3 has 14 residues. Per the germline V gene, CDR1 is SEHNR and CDR2 is FQNEAQ (reference sequence).

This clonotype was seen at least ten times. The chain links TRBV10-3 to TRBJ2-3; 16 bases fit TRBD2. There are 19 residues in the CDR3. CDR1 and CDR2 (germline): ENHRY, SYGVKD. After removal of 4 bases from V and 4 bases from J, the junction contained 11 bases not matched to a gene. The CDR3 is CAISAYPGLAGGPADTQYF. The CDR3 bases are TGTGCCATCAGTGCCTATCCGGGACTAGCGGGAGGGCCGGCAGATACGCAGTATTTT.

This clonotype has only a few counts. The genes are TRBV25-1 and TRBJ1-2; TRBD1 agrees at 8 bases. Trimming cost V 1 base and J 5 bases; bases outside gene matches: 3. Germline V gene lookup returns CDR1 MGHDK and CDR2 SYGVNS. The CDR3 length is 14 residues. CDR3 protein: CASSEFQGAYGYTF. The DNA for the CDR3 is TGTGCCAGCAGTGAATTCCAGGGGGCGTATGGCTACACCTTC.

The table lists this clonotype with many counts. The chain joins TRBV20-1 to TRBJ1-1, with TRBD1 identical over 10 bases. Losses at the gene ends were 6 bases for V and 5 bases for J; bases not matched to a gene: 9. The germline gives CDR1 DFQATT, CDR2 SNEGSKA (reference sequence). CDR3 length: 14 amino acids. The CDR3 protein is CSAPRTGGETEAFF. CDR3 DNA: TGCAGTGCACCGAGGACAGGGGGGGAAACTGAAGCTTTCTTT.

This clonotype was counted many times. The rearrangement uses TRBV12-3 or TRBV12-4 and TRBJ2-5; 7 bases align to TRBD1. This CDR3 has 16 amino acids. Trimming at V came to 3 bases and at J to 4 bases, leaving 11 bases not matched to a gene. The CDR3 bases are TGTGCCAGCAGTTTTACCGGGACAGTTTATCGAGAGACCCAGTACTTC. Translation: CASSFTGTVYRETQYF.